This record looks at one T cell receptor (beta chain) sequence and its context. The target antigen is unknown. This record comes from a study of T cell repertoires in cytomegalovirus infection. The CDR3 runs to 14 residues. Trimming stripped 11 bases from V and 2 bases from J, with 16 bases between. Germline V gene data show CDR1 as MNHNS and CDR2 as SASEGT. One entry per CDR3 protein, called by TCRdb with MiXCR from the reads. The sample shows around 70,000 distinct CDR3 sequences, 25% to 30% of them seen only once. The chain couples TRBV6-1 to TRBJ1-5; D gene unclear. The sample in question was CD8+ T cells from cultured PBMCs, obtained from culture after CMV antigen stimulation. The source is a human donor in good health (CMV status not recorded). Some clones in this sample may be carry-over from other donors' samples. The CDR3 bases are TGTGCCTCCCACCATGTGGAAGGCAATCAGCCCCAGCATTTT. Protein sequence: CASHHVEGNQPQHF.